This is a list of T cell receptor beta chains from one sample in a study of untreated major depressive disorder. The method was immunoSEQ multiplex PCR; TCRdb's version includes in-frame clones alone and lacks a portion of them. The table lists about 20,000 clones, 80% to 90% of them singletons, with approximately 5.1% in the top ten. The sample taken for sequencing was CD4+ T cells from PBMCs. These receptor sequences come from a woman aged 25 to 39 in good health. CDR3s include the opening cysteine and the closing phenylalanine or tryptophan.

v_gene	j_gene	CDR3aa
TRBV15	TRBJ2-1	CATSRGQWNYNEQFF
TRBV7-2	TRBJ1-2	CASSLGQRHYGYTF
TRBV7-8	TRBJ2-7	CASSLWVPSYEQYF
TRBV6-6	TRBJ1-2	CASSYSGYDGYTF
TRBV6-6	TRBJ2-7	CASNLRGVGNEQYF
TRBV28	TRBJ1-5	CASSLRNSNQPQHF
TRBV29-1	TRBJ1-1	CSVDGRWNTEAFF
TRBV6-1	TRBJ2-7	CASSIDPGAREQYF
TRBV5-1	TRBJ1-3	CASSLGRPGDTIYF
TRBV7-3	TRBJ2-3	CASSLREGDTQYF
TRBV7-9	TRBJ2-2	CASSRQGSTGELFF
TRBV5-1	TRBJ1-5	CASSSGEARNQPQHF
TRBV15	TRBJ2-1	CATSIDSNEQFF
TRBV4-2	TRBJ1-1	CASSQDGVGGGVEAFF
TRBV5-5	TRBJ2-7	CASSQVVSRAGYEQYF
TRBV4-1	TRBJ1-2	CASSPQGRGYGYTF
TRBV2	TRBJ1-2	CASKTGGGNYGYTF
TRBV6-6	TRBJ2-7	CASRTGLAGSEQYF
TRBV28	TRBJ1-2	CASSRGLHYGYTF
TRBV4-2	TRBJ1-1	CASSHDSVRLGAFF
TRBV25-1	TRBJ2-7	CASGGQGSNEQYF
TRBV7-2	TRBJ2-1	CASKEGAAEQFF
TRBV27	TRBJ2-2	CASRGQGPFTGELFF
TRBV11-2	TRBJ2-7	CASSPGQGDEQYF
TRBV30	TRBJ1-1	CAWRADSMNTEAFF
TRBV6-6	TRBJ1-6	CASRGTGDPSPLHF
TRBV28	TRBJ2-6	CASSEATGANVLTF
TRBV9	TRBJ2-5	CASSVGASGGETQYF
TRBV5-8	TRBJ1-1	CASRGWTGANTEAFF
TRBV11-2	TRBJ2-1	CASTLRGGNSPNEQFF
TRBV5-4	TRBJ2-2	CASAYRGGAVTGELFF
TRBV6-1	TRBJ2-5	CASSEVWHEETQYF
TRBV4-1	TRBJ1-4	CASSPGGAPFAKLFF